This is a list of T cell receptor beta chains from one sample in a study of PD-L1 blockade in urothelial cancer. Profiled with immunoSEQ multiplex PCR; TCRdb holds only in-frame clones, not every one. Among 65,000 to 80,000 clones listed, 75% to 90% were seen once. The specimen comprised PBMCs, sampled around atezolizumab (anti-PD-L1) treatment. Source of these receptors: a man aged 65-85 years with urothelial cancer. Both conserved end residues are part of each CDR3. Fields, in order: J gene, clone size, D gene, V gene, CDR3 DNA, CDR3 protein. The D gene is left open where the match is weak. The size of a clone is reported for some rows only, either as once, few or many, or as a class for expanded clones.

TRBJ2-7 | NA | NA | TRBV4-1 | TGCGCCAGCAGCCAACCTGGAGGCCGACAGGCCTACGAGCAGTACTTC | CASSQPGGRQAYEQYF
TRBJ2-7 | NA | TRBD2 | TRBV5-1 | TGCGCCAGCAGCTTAGGGACTAGCCGATCCTACGAGCAGTACTTC | CASSLGTSRSYEQYF
TRBJ2-2 | NA | NA | TRBV21-1 | TGTGCCAGCAGTATACTCCCCTTAATCCGGGACAGGGGCCGTCTGCCCGGGGAGCTGTTTTTT | CASSILPLIRDRGRLPGELFF
TRBJ2-1 | NA | TRBD2 | TRBV28 | TGTGCCAGCAGTTTAGGTAGCGGGCTAGACAATGAGCAGTTCTTC | CASSLGSGLDNEQFF
TRBJ2-3 | NA | NA | TRBV29-1 | TGCAGCGGGGGGCCGGGAACAGATACGCAGTATTTT | CSGGPGTDTQYF
TRBJ2-1 | NA | TRBD1 | TRBV11-2 | TGTGCCAGCAGCTCCCGGACAGGGGAGCGGACCTACAATGAGCAGTTCTTC | CASSSRTGERTYNEQFF
TRBJ2-3 | once | NA | TRBV19 | TGTGCCAGTAGTCTCGGGGGACGCACAGATACGCAGTATTTT | CASSLGGRTDTQYF
TRBJ2-2 | NA | TRBD1 | TRBV4-2 | TGTGCCAGCAGTCAGGACAGGGGAGGCACCGGGGAGCTGTTTTTT | CASSQDRGGTGELFF
TRBJ2-7 | NA | TRBD2 | TRBV27 | TGTGCCAGCAGTCGGGGGGGCCACGAGCAGTACTTC | CASSRGGHEQYF
TRBJ2-7 | NA | NA | TRBV7-9 | TGTGCCAGCAGCTCGAGAGCGGTCGGATACGAGCAGTACTTC | CASSSRAVGYEQYF
TRBJ2-2 | NA | TRBD2 | TRBV5-6 | TGTGCCAGCAGCTTGGCGATAGCGGGAGGTTTCGGGGAGCTGTTTTTT | CASSLAIAGGFGELFF
TRBJ1-1 | NA | NA | TRBV5-4 | TGTGCCAGCAGCTTGAGATCAGCGGCCACTGAAGCTTTCTTT | CASSLRSAATEAFF
TRBJ2-7 | NA | TRBD2 | TRBV6-5 | TGTGCCAGCAGTCTTTCCGGGACTAGTATCTACGAGCAGTACTTC | CASSLSGTSIYEQYF
TRBJ2-3 | NA | NA | TRBV20-1 | TGCAGTGCCGTGAGGGCAGATACGCAGTATTTT | CSAVRADTQYF
TRBJ2-2 | NA | TRBD1 | TRBV11-1 | TGTGCCAGCAGCCGACAGACAGGGAAGGCCGGGGAGCTGTTTTTT | CASSRQTGKAGELFF
TRBJ1-2 | NA | NA | TRBV19 | TGTGCCAGTAGTTTCCAGGGATTATTGCATGGCTACACCTTC | CASSFQGLLHGYTF
TRBJ2-1 | once | TRBD2 | TRBV10-3 | TGTGCCATCAGTGAGTCAAGTCCATGGACTAGCGGCCACAATGAGCAGTTCTTC | CAISESSPWTSGHNEQFF
TRBJ2-2 | NA | NA | TRBV2 | TGTGCCAGCAGTGAATCTTCAGGGGCGAACACCGGGGAGCTGTTTTTT | CASSESSGANTGELFF
TRBJ2-3 | NA | NA | TRBV2 | TGTGCCAGCAAGAAGGACACCACAGATACGCAGTATTTT | CASKKDTTDTQYF
TRBJ2-1 | NA | TRBD2 | TRBV7-6 | TGTGCCAGCAGGGCCGGGACTAGCGGGAGGGGGAGCTCCTACAATGAGCAGTTCTTC | CASRAGTSGRGSSYNEQFF